Below, 17 T cell receptor beta chains from the same sample are listed, as sequenced in a study of blood T cell repertoires in COVID-19. Assay used: immunoSEQ multiplex PCR; TCRdb lists only in-frame clones, some missing. The repertoire holds a few hundred thousand clones, 75% to 90% seen once, with roughly 4.5% in the top ten. The sequencing input was peripheral blood. These receptors all come from a man aged 55 to 70 who had recovered from COVID-19.

This chain connects TRBV5-6 to TRBJ1-5, with unresolved D. V shed 0 bases and J shed 1 base, with 5 bases lying between them. CDR1 SGHDT and CDR2 YYEEEE come from the germline V gene. This CDR3 is built from 14 residues. Here the CDR3 DNA reads TGTGCCAGCAGCTTGGCCGGGAGCAATCAGCCCCAGCATTTT. The encoded protein is CASSLAGSNQPQHF.

This clone was counted between two and nine times. The chain links TRBV7-8 to TRBJ1-1; the match to TRBD1 covers 7 bases. V dropped 1 base and J dropped 1; count of bases not matched to a gene: 3. CDR3 size: 15 residues. CDR1 SGHVS and CDR2 FQNEAQ come from the germline V gene. CDR3 region: CASSLGQGQNTEAFF. CDR3 in DNA: TGTGCCAGCAGCTTAGGACAGGGACAGAACACTGAAGCTTTCTTT. The variable domain in full, completed from reference TRBV7-8 and TRBJ1-1, reads GAGVSQSPRYKVAKRGQDVALRCDPISGHVSLFWYQQALGQGPEFLTYFQNEAQLDKSGLPSDRFFAERPEGSVSTLKIQRTQQEDSAVYLCASSLGQGQNTEAFFGQGTRLTVV.

This chain links TRBV6-5 with TRBJ1-1; D is uncertain. CDR1 and CDR2 (germline): MNHEY, SVGAGI. The CDR3 has 15 amino acids. The ends were cut back, 2 bases at V and 1 base at J, with 11 bases in the middle. This chain's CDR3 is CASSYRGLKNTEAFF. CDR3 coding DNA: TGTGCCAGCAGTTACAGAGGACTGAAGAACACTGAAGCTTTCTTT.

V and J are TRBV27 and TRBJ2-1, with TRBD2 identical over 9 bases. The CDR3 length is 15 residues. The V and J ends lost 4 bases and 6 bases, in that order; junction bases with no gene match: 7. CDR1 MNHEY and CDR2 SMNVEV come from the germline V gene (reference sequence). Here the CDR3 reads CASSSRGTSLNEQFF. DNA of the CDR3: TGTGCCAGCAGTTCACGGGGGACTAGCCTCAATGAGCAGTTCTTC.

V and J are TRBV10-3 and TRBJ2-5; TRBD2 matches at 8 bases. From germline, CDR1 is ENHRY and CDR2 SYGVKD. V trimming: 5 bases; J trimming: 5 bases; junction bases outside the gene matches: 7. CDR3 length equals 14 residues. In nucleotides, the CDR3 is TGTGCCATCAGTTCTAGCGGGCTCCAGGAGACCCAGTACTTC. Its translation is CAISSSGLQETQYF.

This clone was seen only a few times. The J gene is TRBJ2-7, the V gene TRBV27; 8 nucleotides align to TRBD2. With 5 bases clipped from V and 2 bases from J, the junction kept 11 bases outside the gene matches. The CDR3 covers 16 residues. Germline CDR1 MNHEY, CDR2 SMNVEV (reference sequence). CDR3 coding DNA: TGTGCCAGCAGTAAATCCCCTCTAGCGGGCCCCTACGAGCAGTACTTC. It specifies CASSKSPLAGPYEQYF.

The chain carries TRBV5-5 and TRBJ1-4; 10 bases are a match to TRBD1. The CDR3 spans 16 residues. J lost 3 bases, V lost 4 bases, and 6 bases had no gene match. Germline V gives CDR1 SGHKS, CDR2 YYEKEE (reference sequence). CDR3 region: CASSQGDRGANEKLFF. Here the CDR3 DNA reads TGTGCCAGCAGCCAGGGGGACAGGGGCGCTAATGAAAAACTGTTTTTT.

This chain links TRBV3-1 (or the pseudogene TRBV3-2) with TRBJ2-3; D is perhaps TRBD2 (5 bases). The germline V gene encodes CDR1 LGHDT and CDR2 YNNKEL (reference sequence). The CDR3 covers 14 residues. V gave up 5 bases and J gave up 1 base, with 10 bases separating them. DNA of the CDR3: TGTGCCAGCAGCAACGGACTCGGCACAGATACGCAGTATTTT. Translated: CASSNGLGTDTQYF.

The V call is TRBV5-1, the J call TRBJ2-6, with unresolved D. The germline V and J ends were trimmed by 9 bases and 1 base, with 11 bases remaining between them. CDR3 size: 14 residues. Germline assignment: CDR1 SGHRS and CDR2 YFSETQ. The CDR3 spells CATTEVSGANVLTF. The DNA of the CDR3 is TGCGCCACCACTGAGGTGTCTGGGGCCAACGTCCTGACTTTC.

The chain carries TRBV19 and TRBJ2-1, with 10 bases fitting TRBD1. Germline values: CDR1 LNHDA, CDR2 SQIVND (reference sequence). The V gene end was trimmed by 7 bases and the J gene end by 2 bases; junction bases not matched to a gene: 5. This CDR3 contains 15 residues. The CDR3 nucleotides are TGTGCCAGTACTTTGGACAGGGGGGCCTACAATGAGCAGTTCTTC. This sequence encodes CASTLDRGAYNEQFF.

The CDR3 loop reads CASTDRRQAGAFF. As DNA, the CDR3 is TGTGCCAGCACAGATCGTAGGCAGGCTGGAGCTTTCTTT. This sequence joins TRBV6-5 and TRBJ1-1, with D unresolved. In germline, CDR1 is MNHEY, CDR2 SVGAGI. V was shortened by 7 bases and J by 10 bases, with 19 bases between the two germline ends. The CDR3 is 13 residues long.

This chain joins TRBV27 and TRBJ1-5; D remains unclear. Germline CDR1 is MNHEY and CDR2 is SMNVEV (reference sequence). Trimming stripped 6 bases from V and 1 base from J, with 10 bases between. The CDR3 has 14 residues. Written as DNA, the CDR3 is TGTGCCAGCAGGGAGGAGAGAAGCAATCAGCCCCAGCATTTT. It encodes CASREERSNQPQHF.

V is TRBV11-2 and J is TRBJ1-6; D gene uncertain. The CDR3 covers 10 residues. V was shortened by 8 bases and J by 10 bases, with 6 bases between the two germline ends. The germline gives CDR1 SGHAT, CDR2 FQNNGV. Here the CDR3 reads CASGESPLHF. CDR3 nucleotide sequence: TGTGCCAGCGGGGAGTCACCCCTCCACTTT.

This rearrangement joins TRBV27 to TRBJ1-1; TRBD1 matches at 7 bases. The CDR3 is 15 residues long. From germline, CDR1 is MNHEY and CDR2 SMNVEV (reference sequence). V lost 2 bases and J lost 5; bases outside the gene matches: 8. This CDR3 is CASSLRSQGSTEAFF. The CDR3 DNA is TGTGCCAGCAGTTTACGGTCACAGGGGTCTACTGAAGCTTTCTTT.

The chain joins TRBV12-3 or TRBV12-4 to TRBJ1-1; D may be TRBD1 (6 bases). Trimming left V 8 bases short and J 4 bases short, with 8 bases between. This CDR3 comprises 11 residues. The CDR3, as DNA: TGTGCCAGCGGACAGACCACTGAAGCTTTCTTT. It is translated as CASGQTTEAFF.

This chain joins TRBV4-1 and TRBJ1-1; D not resolved. V shed 3 bases and J shed 0 bases, with 11 bases lying between them. The germline gives CDR1 MGHRA, CDR2 YSYEKL. This CDR3 spans 15 amino acids. This chain's CDR3 is CASSQAREMNTEAFF. The DNA for the CDR3 is TGCGCCAGCAGCCAGGCGAGGGAAATGAACACTGAAGCTTTCTTT.

The V and J genes are TRBV5-1 and TRBJ2-3; tentatively, D is TRBD1 (6 bases). CDR1 is SGHRS, CDR2 YFSETQ, per germline. The length of the CDR3 is 13 residues. V was clipped by 8 bases and J by 3 bases, with 13 bases between them. In nucleotides, the CDR3 is TGCGCCAGTCTCGGGCAGGGGACAGATACGCAGTATTTT. Protein: CASLGQGTDTQYF.